A selection of T cell receptor delta chains follows, all from one sample in a study of gamma-delta T cells after stem cell transplantation. TCRdb reapplied CATT to the RT-PCR reads. This sample yields thousands of delta-chain clones, of which 14% to 15% are seen a single time; approximately 5.4% belongs to the top ten. What was sequenced was gamma-delta T cells. These receptors were obtained from a human donor. It is not recorded whose cells these are; they may come from a transplant donor. CDR3s include the opening cysteine and the closing phenylalanine or tryptophan. Each record gives: V gene, D gene, J gene, clone size, CDR3 protein, CDR3 DNA. D genes are given only for firm matches. Some rows mark clone size as missing; the rest say once, few, many or name a class of expanded clone.

TRDV1,TRDD3,TRDJ1,-,CALGEEGGWGYIETDKLIF,TGTGCTCTTGGGGAAGAGGGTGGCTGGGGATACATCGAGACCGATAAACTCATCTTT
TRDV1,-,TRDJ1,-,CALGGTLRHWRLTDKLIF,TGTGCTCTTGGGGGGACCCTACGACACTGGAGACTCACCGATAAACTCATCTTT
TRDV1,TRDD3,TRDJ1,few,CALGELSHRGMRTDKLIF,TGTGCTCTTGGGGAACTATCTCACCGGGGGATGCGTACCGATAAACTCATCTTT
TRDV2,-,TRDJ3,many,CACDTLSLLERSSWDTRQMFF,TGTGCCTGTGACACACTCTCACTACTGGAGCGATCTAGCTGGGACACCCGACAGATGTTTTTC
TRDV1,TRDD3,TRDJ1,-,CALGELGDTGNTDKLIF,TGTGCTCTTGGGGAGCTGGGGGATACGGGCAACACCGATAAACTCATCTTT
TRDV1,TRDD3,TRDJ1,-,CALGELGPTRHWGIRGFDDKLIF,TGTGCTCTTGGGGAACTGGGTCCTACCCGGCACTGGGGGATACGCGGGTTCGACGATAAACTCATCTTT
TRDV3,-,TRDJ1,many,CAPAVHTDKLIF,TGTGCCCCCGCGGTCCACACCGATAAACTCATCTTT
TRDV2,TRDD3,TRDJ1,medium-sized,CACDTGGFLYTDKLIF,TGTGCCTGTGATACTGGGGGATTTCTGTACACCGATAAACTCATCTTT
TRDV1,-,TRDJ1,medium-sized,CALGGIPGDYKLIF,TGTGCTCTTGGGGGCATACCCGGGGACTATAAACTCATCTTT
TRDV2,TRDD3,TRDJ3,medium-sized,CACDTVGGISSWDTRQMFF,TGTGCCTGTGACACCGTCGGGGGGATAAGCTCCTGGGACACCCGACAGATGTTTTTC
TRDV2,-,TRDJ3,medium-sized,CACDWGSWDTRQMFF,TGTGCCTGTGACTGGGGCTCCTGGGACACCCGACAGATGTTTTTC
TRDV2,TRDD3,TRDJ3,medium-sized,CACDAVLGDTRTIWDTRQMFF,TGTGCCTGTGACGCCGTACTGGGGGATACGCGCACCATCTGGGACACCCGACAGATGTTTTTC
TRDV2,TRDD3,TRDJ3,medium-sized,CACDILGESSWDTRQMFF,TGTGCCTGTGACATACTGGGGGAAAGCTCCTGGGACACCCGACAGATGTTTTTC
TRAV29/DV5,TRDD2,TRDJ1,few,CAASVPFLKGRYALTDKLIF,TGTGCAGCAAGCGTTCCCTTCCTAAAGGGGAGATACGCCCTAACCGATAAACTCATCTTT
TRDV3,-,TRDJ1,medium-sized,CAFRVPSFSAWDGYTDKLIF,TGTGCCTTTCGCGTTCCTAGTTTCTCGGCCTGGGATGGGTACACCGATAAACTCATCTTT
TRDV3,TRDD3,TRDJ1,-,CAGTSTGGPYPQTPGGLIF,TGTGCCGGGACTAGTACTGGGGGACCCTACCCCCAGACACCAGGGGGACTCATCTTT
TRDV1,TRDD3,TRDJ1,-,CALGELPYWGISPRLYTDKLIF,TGTGCTCTTGGGGAACTCCCCTACTGGGGGATATCCCCACGACTTTACACCGATAAACTCATCTTT
TRAV29/DV5,TRDD3,TRDJ1,few,CAATTSTRGGPYTDKLIF,TGTGCAGCAACGACTTCTACGCGTGGGGGACCATACACCGATAAACTCATCTTT
TRDV2,TRDD3,TRDJ2,few,CACDILGDRRPLQLFF,TGTGCCTGTGACATACTGGGGGACCGACGGCCCTTACAACTCTTCTTT
TRDV2,TRDD3,TRDJ3,medium-sized,CACDPVTGGYAHSSWDTRQMFF,TGTGCCTGTGATCCTGTTACTGGGGGATACGCCCACAGCTCCTGGGACACCCGACAGATGTTTTTC
TRDV1,TRDD3,TRDJ3,few,CALGEEWGIRLPSSWDTRQMFF,TGTGCTCTTGGGGAAGAATGGGGGATACGCCTCCCCAGCTCCTGGGACACCCGACAGATGTTTTTC
TRDV3,TRDD3,TRDJ3,few,CARVSRLGDLSSWDTRQMFF,TGTGCCCGGGTTTCCAGGCTGGGGGATCTGAGCTCCTGGGACACCCGACAGATGTTTTTC
TRDV1,-,TRDJ3,few,CALGEVDGGSSSWDTRQMFF,TGTGCTCTTGGGGAAGTGGATGGGGGGTCAAGCTCCTGGGACACCCGACAGATGTTTTTC
TRDV2,TRDD3,TRDJ3,medium-sized,CACDLGDPSSWDTRQMFF,TGTGCCTGTGATCTGGGGGACCCTAGCTCCTGGGACACCCGACAGATGTTTTTC
TRDV1,TRDD3,TRDJ2,-,CALGEQRTTPSTGGWREVVQLFF,TGTGCTCTTGGGGAACAAAGGACTACCCCCAGTACTGGGGGATGGCGGGAAGTAGTACAACTCTTCTTT
TRDV1,TRDD3,TRDJ1,-,CALGEPSPVWADWGIPGPFYTDKLIF,TGTGCTCTTGGGGAACCATCCCCAGTTTGGGCGGACTGGGGGATACCCGGTCCTTTCTACACCGATAAACTCATCTTT
TRDV1,-,TRDJ2,medium-sized,CALGESLRGLALTAQLFF,TGTGCTCTTGGGGAATCCCTTAGGGGTCTAGCTTTGACAGCACAACTCTTCTTT